The TCR beta chain under discussion was sequenced for a study of technical replicates of blood from several donors. The data were produced by immunoSEQ multiplex PCR, yet TCRdb's version contains in-frame clones alone and is incomplete. The sample shows 65,000 to 90,000 clones, just over 85% of them seen only once. The clonotype originates from a human donor in good health. Some clones in this sample may be carry-over from other donors' samples. Sequencing used PBMCs.

CDR3 sequence: CASSRGGARGTQYF. CDR3 bases: TGTGCCAGCAGCCGGGGAGGCGCGAGGGGGACCCAGTACTTC. The V gene is TRBV7-8, the J gene TRBJ2-5; tentatively, D is TRBD2 (6 bases). The V end was cut by 5 bases, the J end by 7 bases, with 17 bases between. Germline loops: CDR1 SGHVS, CDR2 FQNEAQ. CDR3 length equals 14 residues.